What follows are 18 T cell receptor beta chains derived from one specimen sequenced in a study of T cell changes during pregnancy in multiple sclerosis. Using immunoSEQ multiplex PCR, the repertoire was profiled, and TCRdb retains in-frame clones only, with some absent. The sample holds 50,000 to 55,000 clones, about 93% seen once. This specimen was CD4+ T cells from peripheral blood mononuclear cells, taken after pregnancy. These receptors came from a female donor with multiple sclerosis, enrolled in a pregnancy study.

This sequence joins TRBV7-2 and TRBJ1-1, with TRBD1 identical over 8 bases. The CDR3 has 14 amino acids. V lost 3 bases to trimming and J lost 2 bases; unmatched junction nucleotides: 2. The germline V gene has CDR1 SGHTA and CDR2 FQGNSA. The CDR3 bases are TGTGCCAGCAGCTTCGCAGGGGGCAACACTGAAGCTTTCTTT. Translation: CASSFAGGNTEAFF.

CDR3 sequence: CASTSAGTGGSEQYF. For the CDR3, the DNA is TGTGCCAGCACATCAGCCGGGACAGGGGGCTCGGAGCAGTACTTC. The chain joins TRBV6-1 to TRBJ2-7; 12 bases map to TRBD1. Germline V gene data show CDR1 as MNHNS and CDR2 as SASEGT. The CDR3 contains 15 residues. Trimming took 7 bases from V and 7 from J; bases not matched to a gene: 11.

The chain has TRBV6-6 and TRBJ2-1; 10 bases are shared with TRBD1. The CDR3 covers 15 residues. V lost 6 bases to trimming and J lost 8 bases; unmatched junction nucleotides: 10. Germline V lookup: CDR1 MNHNY, CDR2 SVGAGI (reference sequence). The CDR3 reads CASSQGQGHFDEQFF. CDR3 sequence (DNA): TGTGCCAGCAGCCAGGGACAGGGGCACTTCGATGAGCAGTTCTTC.

This clone is a singleton in its sample. This chain links TRBV6-6 with TRBJ1-4; 9 positions match TRBD1. The J segment lost 7 bases and the V segment lost 6 bases, leaving 3 bases of the junction unmatched. The length of the CDR3 is 13 residues. Germline V gene lookup returns CDR1 MNHNY and CDR2 SVGAGI (reference sequence). The CDR3 DNA is TGTGCCAGCAGACGGACAGGGGTTGAAAAACTGTTTTTT. Translating it yields CASRRTGVEKLFF.

This rearrangement joins TRBV28 to TRBJ1-3; weak D call: TRBD1 (5 bases). CDR3 size: 17 residues. V lost 3 bases and J lost 0, with 15 bases in between. Germline CDR1 and CDR2: MDHEN and SYDVKM. For the CDR3, the DNA is TGTGCCAGCAGTTTTCAATATTGGGGGGACTCTGGAAACACCATATATTTT. Translated, it gives CASSFQYWGDSGNTIYF.

The CDR3 DNA is TGTGCCAGCAGCGCCCCGCCCGGTAGCGGGACTAGCACAGATACGCAGTATTTT. Protein sequence: CASSAPPGSGTSTDTQYF. The chain joins TRBV5-6 to TRBJ2-3, with TRBD2 identical over 8 bases. With V trimmed by 4 bases and J by 0 bases, 13 bases remained unmatched. The CDR3 has 18 residues. The germline V gene encodes CDR1 SGHDT and CDR2 YYEEEE.

The V call is TRBV7-6, the J call TRBJ2-2, with a possible D match to TRBD2 (7 bases). Germline CDR1 reads SGHVS; CDR2 reads FNYEAQ. The CDR3 totals 16 residues. V shed 4 bases and J shed 4 bases, with 16 bases lying between them. The CDR3 DNA reads TGTGCCAGCAGCTCCAGAGGGGGAGGGGGCACCGGGGAGCTGTTTTTT. Its translation is CASSSRGGGGTGELFF.

This chain uses TRBV25-1 with TRBJ1-1; possibly TRBD1 for D (5 bases). The CDR3 runs to 17 residues. V lost 4 bases, J lost 0 bases, and 18 bases lay in between. Germline V gene sequence: CDR1 MGHDK, CDR2 SYGVNS. This CDR3 reads CASSGHRTGGMNTEAFF. The CDR3 DNA follows: TGTGCCAGCAGTGGCCATAGGACGGGGGGTATGAACACTGAAGCTTTCTTT.

This rearrangement joins TRBV6-6 to TRBJ2-3, with 12 bases lining up with TRBD2. The CDR3 consists of 16 residues. V lost 4 bases, J lost 2 bases, and 4 bases stayed unmatched. Germline V gene sequence: CDR1 MNHNY, CDR2 SVGAGI (reference sequence). CDR3 nucleotides: TGTGCCAGCAGTTTCGGACTAGCGGGGTCCACAGATACGCAGTATTTT. Protein: CASSFGLAGSTDTQYF.

The chain is built from TRBV4-1 and TRBJ2-7; 9 nucleotides line up with TRBD2. This CDR3 has 16 residues. After removal of 5 bases from V and 1 base from J, the junction contained 9 bases not matched to a gene. Germline-derived CDR1 and CDR2 are MGHRA and YSYEKL. This CDR3 is CASSSYSSGTSYEQYF. In DNA form, the CDR3 reads TGCGCCAGCAGCTCTTACTCTAGCGGGACGTCCTACGAGCAGTACTTC.

The V and J genes are TRBV4-2 and TRBJ2-1; 8 bases are a match to TRBD2. The ends lost 4 bases at V and 7 bases at J; junction bases unmatched: 12. This CDR3 has 16 amino acids. CDR1 and CDR2 (germline): LGHNA, YNFKEQ. This CDR3 reads CASSPIQSGRGNEQFF. CDR3 bases: TGTGCCAGCAGCCCCATCCAGAGCGGGAGAGGGAATGAGCAGTTCTTC.

V is TRBV5-8 and J is TRBJ1-4, with TRBD1 matching over 9 bases. CDR3 size: 16 residues. V shed 5 bases, J shed 3 bases, and the junction held 8 bases outside the gene matches. Germline values: CDR1 SGHTS, CDR2 YDEGEE. The CDR3 region has the DNA TGTGCCAGCAGTACGGGACAGGGCATTTCTAATGAAAAACTGTTTTTT. Encoded protein: CASSTGQGISNEKLFF.

The chain combines TRBV28 with TRBJ1-4; tentative D call: TRBD1 (6 bases). CDR1 is MDHEN and CDR2 is SYDVKM in the germline V gene. CDR3 length: 16 residues. V gave up 2 bases and J gave up 4 bases, with 14 bases separating them. The CDR3 loop reads CASSLLRTVLNEKLFF. The CDR3 coding sequence is TGTGCCAGCAGTTTACTTAGGACAGTCCTTAATGAAAAACTGTTTTTT. The whole variable domain, remainder taken from reference TRBV28 and TRBJ1-4, is DVKVTQSSRYLVKRTGEKVFLECVQDMDHENMFWYRQDPGLGLRLIYFSYDVKMKEKGDIPEGYSVSREKKERFSLILESASTNQTSMYLCASSLLRTVLNEKLFFGSGTQLSVL.

The chain couples TRBV7-9 to TRBJ1-2; a weak D match, TRBD1 (6 bases). CDR1 and CDR2 from the germline V gene are SEHNR and FQNEAQ (reference sequence). The CDR3 spans 13 residues. Trimming left V 1 base short and J 6 bases short, with 9 bases between. CDR3 region: CASSLVQGDGYTF. The CDR3 coding sequence is TGTGCCAGCAGCTTAGTACAGGGCGATGGCTACACCTTC.

This clone showed up just once. The chain combines TRBV11-2 with TRBJ1-3, with TRBD1 matching 10 bases. J was trimmed by 2 bases and V by 4 bases; bases with no gene match: 2. Per germline, CDR1 SGHAT and CDR2 FQNNGV. This CDR3 comprises 15 residues. The CDR3 DNA reads TGTGCCAGCAGCTCCGGGACAGGGGCTGGAAACACCATATATTTT. It translates to CASSSGTGAGNTIYF.

J is TRBJ2-1 and V is TRBV19; no clear D gene. The germline V gene has CDR1 LNHDA and CDR2 SQIVND (reference sequence). This CDR3 is 11 amino acids long. The V end lost 7 bases, the J end lost 8 bases, and 9 bases lay between the germline ends. CDR3 residues: CASTIQDEQFF. The CDR3 DNA follows: TGTGCCAGTACAATCCAGGATGAGCAGTTCTTC.

The chain is built from TRBV30 and TRBJ2-3; D remains ambiguous. Trimming pared 0 bases from V and 5 bases from J, leaving 3 bases between. CDR3 length equals 11 residues. Germline V gives CDR1 GTSNPN, CDR2 SVGIG (reference sequence). The CDR3 DNA reads TGTGCCTGGAGTGTTCAAGATACGCAGTATTTT. Residues: CAWSVQDTQYF.

The rearrangement uses TRBV4-1 and TRBJ2-4; D is possibly TRBD1 (5 bases). Germline values: CDR1 MGHRA, CDR2 YSYEKL. Trimming removed 3 bases from V and 2 bases from J, with 14 bases in between. CDR3 length: 16 amino acids. Here the CDR3 reads CASSHLSGWPKNIQYF. In nucleotides, the CDR3 is TGCGCCAGCAGCCATTTGTCAGGGTGGCCCAAAAACATTCAGTACTTC.